Described below is a single TCR beta chain sequence and its context. The antigen is undetermined. This entry is derived from a study of OX40 agonist ivuxolimab in advanced cancers. Study-wide results and limits: Clonal expansion from baseline to week 6 occurred in both CD4+ and CD8+ T cells. Clonal expansion was among the lowest in partial responders at 0.1-3.0 mg/kg, especially CD8+.

The repertoire was sequenced with immunoSEQ multiplex PCR; TCRdb's copy has only in-frame clones and lacks some. The sample includes tens of thousands of clones, approximately 80% of them seen just once. The CDR3 has 12 residues. Trimming at V came to 3 bases and at J to 6 bases, leaving 2 bases not matched to a gene. Per the germline V gene, CDR1 is LNHDA and CDR2 is SQIVND (reference sequence). The rearrangement uses TRBV19 and TRBJ2-7, with 7 positions matching TRBD1. The TCR sequence derives from an adult with an advanced solid tumor such as melanoma, head and neck, liver or kidney cancer. The sample consisted of CD4+ or CD8+ T cells sorted from blood, taken in a trial of the OX40 agonist ivuxolimab. The CDR3 bases are TGTGCCAGTAGTATGACAGGGCGCGAGCAGTACTTC. Its protein product is CASSMTGREQYF.